The 2 T cell receptor beta chains reported below all come from one sample, sequenced in a study of cytomegalovirus exposure and HLA in healthy donors. TCRdb keeps only in-frame clones here, not all; method: immunoSEQ multiplex PCR. The sample includes approximately 140,000 clones, approximately 86% of them seen just once. Sequencing was done on a sample of PBMCs. The receptor set was obtained from a man aged 18 to 30 in good health and CMV-seropositive.

DNA of the CDR3: TGCGCCAGCAGCCACCTAGTAGGCGGCAATGAGCAGTTCTTC. It translates to CASSHLVGGNEQFF. This chain connects TRBV4-1 to TRBJ2-1; D gene ambiguous. Germline V lookup: CDR1 MGHRA, CDR2 YSYEKL. V gave up 3 bases and J gave up 6 bases, with 12 bases separating them. The CDR3 spans 14 residues.

V usage is TRBV6-1 and J usage is TRBJ2-4; 8 positions agree with TRBD2. Looked up from germline, CDR1 is MNHNS and CDR2 is SASEGT. This CDR3 is 14 amino acids long. Trimming at V came to 7 bases and at J to 1 base, leaving 3 bases not matched to a gene. This CDR3 reads CASTPGGAKNIQYF. In nucleotides, the CDR3 is TGTGCCAGCACCCCGGGAGGGGCCAAAAACATTCAGTACTTC.